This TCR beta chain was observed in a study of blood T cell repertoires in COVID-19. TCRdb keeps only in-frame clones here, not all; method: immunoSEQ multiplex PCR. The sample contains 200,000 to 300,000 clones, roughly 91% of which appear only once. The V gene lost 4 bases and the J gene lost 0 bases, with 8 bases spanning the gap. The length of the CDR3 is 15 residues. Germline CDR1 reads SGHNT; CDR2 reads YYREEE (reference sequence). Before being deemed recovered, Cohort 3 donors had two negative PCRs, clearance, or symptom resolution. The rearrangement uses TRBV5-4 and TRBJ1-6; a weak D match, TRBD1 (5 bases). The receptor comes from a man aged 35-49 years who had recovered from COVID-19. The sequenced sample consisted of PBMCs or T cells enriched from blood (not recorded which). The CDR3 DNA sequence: TGTGCCAGCAGCCCAGACAGCTCCTATAATTCACCCCTCCACTTT. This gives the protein CASSPDSSYNSPLHF. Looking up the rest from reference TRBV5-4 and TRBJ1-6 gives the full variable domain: ETGVTQSPTHLIKTRGQQVTLRCSSQSGHNTVSWYQQALGQGPQFIFQYYREEENGRGNFPPRFSGLQFPNYSSELNVNALELDDSALYLCASSPDSSYNSPLHFGNGTRLTVT.